This T cell receptor (beta chain) was retrieved from a study of blood T cell repertoires in COVID-19. Sequenced by immunoSEQ multiplex PCR; TCRdb stores in-frame clones only, minus some. The table lists about 120,000 clones, almost 70% of them singletons. The CDR3 sequence is 16 residues long. Per germline, CDR1 DFQATT and CDR2 SNEGSKA (reference sequence). The trim removed 3 bases at V and 5 bases at J, leaving 15 bases unmatched. The clonotype originates from a woman between 65 and 79 years old with acute or convalescent COVID-19. The sample was peripheral blood. J is TRBJ1-2 and V is TRBV20-1, with 7 positions matching TRBD1. CDR3 coding DNA: TGCAGTGCTAGTGGGGGACAGCTCCCTCCGGGATATGGCTACACCTTC. Amino acid sequence: CSASGGQLPPGYGYTF.